These T cell receptor beta chains were read from a single sample in a study of shared clonotypes between healthy human individuals. Sequencing was performed with immunoSEQ multiplex PCR; in TCRdb, only in-frame clones are kept and a portion is missing. The table shows over 400,000 clones, with 90% to 97% occurring only once. The sequencing sample was made of naive CD4+ T cells sorted from blood. The receptors were sampled from a woman under 40 in good health. Both conserved end residues are part of each CDR3. Fields, in order: V gene, J gene, clone size, D gene, CDR3 DNA, CDR3 protein. D genes are given only for firm matches. A row's size may be missing; if present it is once, few, many or a size class.

>TRBV21-1|TRBJ2-7|.|.
TGTGCCAGCAGCAAAGAGCTAGCGGGAAGGTACGAGCAGTACTTC
CASSKELAGRYEQYF
>TRBV30|TRBJ2-3|.|.
TGTGCCTGGAGTGCCCGGGGGGCGGGATCGCAAGATACGCAGTATTTT
CAWSARGAGSQDTQYF
>TRBV6-1|TRBJ2-7|once|TRBD1
TGTGCCAGCAGCTCTCCGGGACAGGGGAGGGAAGAGCAGTACTTC
CASSSPGQGREEQYF
>TRBV11-3|TRBJ2-2|.|.
TGTGCCAGCAGCTTAGTACTGGGCACCGGGGAGCTGTTTTTT
CASSLVLGTGELFF
>TRBV6-5|TRBJ1-1|once|.
TGTGCCAGCAGCCACGAAGGGAACACTGAAGCTTTCTTT
CASSHEGNTEAFF
>TRBV18|TRBJ1-1|.|.
TGTGCCAGCTCACCAAGCCTGAACACTGAAGCTTTCTTT
CASSPSLNTEAFF
>TRBV1|TRBJ1-1|.|.
TGCACCAGCATACGCCCCAACAGGGGCACTGAAGCTTTCTTT
CTSIRPNRGTEAFF
>TRBV18|TRBJ1-1|.|.
TGTGCCAGCTCACCCGGACTTAACACTGAAGCTTTCTTT
CASSPGLNTEAFF
>TRBV5-1|TRBJ2-5|once|.
TGCGCCAGCAGCTTCGATGAACGAGAGACCCAGTACTTC
CASSFDERETQYF
>TRBV27|TRBJ1-4|.|.
TGTGCCAGCAGTCCCCTCGACAGAGTAAATGAAAAACTGTTTTTT
CASSPLDRVNEKLFF
>TRBV19|TRBJ1-6|.|.
TGTGCCAGTAGTACAGGGGATAATTCACCCCTCCACTTT
CASSTGDNSPLHF
>TRBV6-6|TRBJ2-3|.|.
TGTGCCAGCAGCTCACAGACGGATACGCAGTATTTT
CASSSQTDTQYF
>TRBV29-1|TRBJ2-7|.|.
TGCAGCGTTGAAGCCAGGGCCCACGAGCAGTACTTC
CSVEARAHEQYF
>TRBV5-1|TRBJ1-6|.|.
TGCGCCAGCAAGACCCTCTCCTATAATTCACCCCTCCACTTT
CASKTLSYNSPLHF
>TRBV30|TRBJ1-6|once|.
TGTGCCTGGAGTGTAGGCCTCAATTCACCCCTCCACTTT
CAWSVGLNSPLHF
>TRBV9|TRBJ1-2|.|.
TGTGCCAGCAGCGTAGAGGCAGGGAGCTATGGCTACACCTTC
CASSVEAGSYGYTF
>TRBV19|TRBJ2-6|.|.
TGTGCCAGTAGTATAGACTCTATGACAGGGGCCAACGTCCTGACTTTC
CASSIDSMTGANVLTF
>TRBV19|TRBJ2-3|.|.
TGTGCCAGTAGTATATCAGGGATGAGCACAGATACGCAGTATTTT
CASSISGMSTDTQYF
>TRBV5-1|TRBJ1-2|.|.
TGCGCCAGCAGCTTGTCGGGTCGTAGGGGGAACTATGGCTACACCTTC
CASSLSGRRGNYGYTF
>TRBV4-1|TRBJ2-7|.|TRBD2
TGCGCCAGCAGCCAAACTATTATGCTAGCGGGATCCTACGAGCAGTACTTC
CASSQTIMLAGSYEQYF
>TRBV28|TRBJ2-7|.|TRBD2
TGTGCCAGCAGTTCTCTAGCGGGAGACGGAAACGAGCAGTACTTC
CASSSLAGDGNEQYF
>TRBV27|TRBJ2-7|.|.
TGTGCCAGCAGTTTCTATCTCACAGACGAGCAGTACTTC
CASSFYLTDEQYF
>TRBV6-1|TRBJ1-5|.|TRBD1
TGTGCCAGCAGTTCGGACAGGGCCGATCAGCCCCAGCATTTT
CASSSDRADQPQHF
>TRBV10-3|TRBJ2-7|.|.
TGTGCCACCGGCGAGACAGGCGGGCAGTACTTC
CATGETGGQYF
>TRBV5-5|TRBJ2-7|.|.
TGTGCCAGCAGCTTGGGCGGGGCAGATCTCTACGAGCAGTACTTC
CASSLGGADLYEQYF
>TRBV5-4|TRBJ2-7|.|TRBD1
TGTGCCAGCAGCTTGGATGAGGACAGGGGCTACGAGCAGTACTTC
CASSLDEDRGYEQYF
>TRBV6-5|TRBJ1-6|.|TRBD1
TGTGCCAGCAGTCCGGGACAGGGGTCTAATTCACCCCTCCACTTT
CASSPGQGSNSPLHF